What follows is one TCR beta chain and its context. Its antigen is undetermined. The data were obtained in a study of OX40 agonist ivuxolimab in advanced cancers. General study points: Clonal expansion was among the lowest in partial responders at 0.1-3.0 mg/kg, especially CD8+. Normalized expansion of T-cell clones was also low for some nonresponders.

Assay: immunoSEQ multiplex PCR; the TCRdb copy retains only in-frame clones and omits some. The sample consists of some 70,000 clones, approximately 90% of them appearing once. CDR1 and CDR2 from the germline V gene are ENHRY and SYGVKD. The CDR3 runs to 13 residues. The receptor was derived from an adult with an advanced solid tumor such as melanoma, head and neck, liver or kidney cancer. The specimen comprised CD4+ or CD8+ T cells sorted from blood, sampled in a trial of the OX40 agonist ivuxolimab. J is TRBJ2-5 and V is TRBV10-3; the match to TRBD1 covers 7 bases. The J call may be in error: the DNA end matches TRBJ2-7 better. DNA for the CDR3: TGTGCCATCAAAGGACAGGCCATTGACGAGCAGTACTTC. Protein sequence: CAIKGQAIDEQYF.